The next 32 T cell receptor beta chains were all read from a single sample in a study of blood T cell repertoires in COVID-19. Profiled with immunoSEQ multiplex PCR; TCRdb holds only in-frame clones, not every one. In the table there are approximately 240,000 clones, around 90% of which are singletons. The source material was PBMCs or T cells enriched from blood (not recorded which). These receptors all stem from a woman in her 30s with acute COVID-19.

The chain recombines TRBV28 with TRBJ2-3; a weak D match, TRBD2 (6 bases). This CDR3 is built from 14 residues. The V end was cut by 7 bases, the J end by 3 bases, with 14 bases between. The germline V gene has CDR1 MDHEN and CDR2 SYDVKM. The CDR3 here is CASTFDAGTDTQYF. CDR3 DNA sequence: TGTGCCAGCACCTTTGATGCGGGGACAGATACGCAGTATTTT.

This CDR3 is CASSKQGLSRETQYF. CDR3 nucleotides: TGTGCCAGCAGCAAACAGGGGCTTAGTCGGGAGACCCAGTACTTC. The chain recombines TRBV14 with TRBJ2-5, with 7 positions matching TRBD1. CDR3 length equals 15 residues. CDR1 is SGHDN, CDR2 FVKESK, per germline. The V and J ends lost 5 bases and 5 bases, in that order; junction bases with no gene match: 11.

J is TRBJ1-2 and V is TRBV2; 7 positions match TRBD1. The V and J ends lost 4 bases and 5 bases, in that order; junction bases with no gene match: 4. Germline loops: CDR1 SNHLY, CDR2 FYNNEI. The CDR3 runs to 13 residues. The CDR3 protein is CASSATGEYGYTF. For the CDR3, the DNA is TGTGCCAGCAGTGCTACAGGGGAGTATGGCTACACCTTC.

This chain connects TRBV5-1 to TRBJ2-7, with 7 bases that match TRBD1. The germline V gene encodes CDR1 SGHRS and CDR2 YFSETQ. Losses at the gene ends were 3 bases for V and 3 bases for J; bases not matched to a gene: 6. CDR3 size: 14 residues. Here the CDR3 reads CASSSGTADYEQYF. The CDR3 bases are TGCGCCAGCAGCTCCGGGACAGCCGACTACGAGCAGTACTTC.

V gene TRBV21-1 combines with J gene TRBJ2-7; TRBD2 reflects the table's D call only, with no check against the DNA. TRBV21-1 is reported as a pseudogene. This CDR3 has 16 amino acids. The CDR3 region is CASSKSGGFYLYEQYF. CDR3 nucleotide sequence: TGTGCCAGCAGCAAATCGGGAGGGTTTTATCTCTACGAGCAGTACTTC.

The count of this clone is one. The V and J genes are TRBV27 and TRBJ1-5; 10 bases align to TRBD1. The length of the CDR3 is 13 residues. The germline V gene has CDR1 MNHEY and CDR2 SMNVEV (reference sequence). Trimming at V came to 11 bases and at J to 1 base, leaving 2 bases not matched to a gene. The CDR3 bases are TGTGCCGGGACAGGGGACAGCAATCAGCCCCAGCATTTT. It translates to CAGTGDSNQPQHF.

The J gene is TRBJ2-3, the V gene TRBV2; D perhaps matches TRBD2 (6 bases). Germline V gene sequence: CDR1 SNHLY, CDR2 FYNNEI. The length of the CDR3 is 14 residues. V dropped 6 bases and J dropped 2 bases, with 12 bases sitting between them. The CDR3 here is CASRPGLITDTQYF. CDR3 bases: TGTGCCAGCAGACCGGGACTTATCACAGATACGCAGTATTTT.

V usage is TRBV7-2 and J usage is TRBJ1-6; D is uncertain. The CDR3 consists of 15 residues. Germline values: CDR1 SGHTA, CDR2 FQGNSA. The V gene lost 5 bases and the J gene lost 6 bases, with 14 bases spanning the gap. The CDR3 DNA reads TGTGCCAGCAGCCTCGGGTCCGGAGCTAATTCACCCCTCCACTTT. It yields the protein CASSLGSGANSPLHF.

The J gene is TRBJ2-7, the V gene TRBV6-1; D is perhaps TRBD2 (5 bases). V was trimmed by 3 bases and J by 3 bases, leaving 9 bases between them. This CDR3 region has 13 residues. From germline, CDR1 is MNHNS and CDR2 SASEGT. In DNA form, the CDR3 reads TGTGCCAGCAGTGAGCGGGTGGACTACGAGCAGTACTTC. It codes for CASSERVDYEQYF.

This clone was counted a single time. The chain carries TRBV10-3 and TRBJ2-5; 8 positions match TRBD2. V was pared by 10 bases and J by 1 base, with 5 bases of the junction left unmatched. CDR1 is ENHRY, CDR2 SYGVKD, per germline. This CDR3 is 13 amino acids long. DNA of the CDR3: TGTGCCAGCAAAACTAGCGGCCAAGAGACCCAGTACTTC. Its protein product is CASKTSGQETQYF.

The rearrangement uses TRBV4-3 and TRBJ2-7; maybe TRBD2 (6 bases). CDR1 is LGHNA, CDR2 YSLEER, per germline. V was pared by 0 bases and J by 4 bases, with 13 bases between. This CDR3 contains 15 residues. This chain's CDR3 is CASSQDPQGGYEQYF. DNA for the CDR3: TGCGCCAGCAGCCAAGATCCGCAGGGAGGTTACGAGCAGTACTTC.

The V and J genes are TRBV7-3 and TRBJ1-1; perhaps TRBD1 as D (6 bases). Germline V CDR1 and CDR2: SGHTA, FQGTGA. Trimming pared 5 bases from V and 0 bases from J, leaving 10 bases between. CDR3 length equals 14 residues. The DNA for the CDR3 is TGTGCCAGCAGCGCGGACAGCATGAACACTGAAGCTTTCTTT. Its translation: CASSADSMNTEAFF.

This clone was seen only once. The chain carries TRBV11-2 and TRBJ2-1, with D tentatively TRBD1 (5 bases). Germline V gives CDR1 SGHAT, CDR2 FQNNGV. Trimming took 6 bases from V and 3 from J, leaving 15 bases between them. The CDR3 loop spans 15 amino acids. The CDR3 loop is CASRPAGINYNEQFF. CDR3 nucleotides: TGTGCCAGCAGGCCGGCAGGGATCAACTACAATGAGCAGTTCTTC.

This rearrangement joins TRBV6-2 or TRBV6-3 to TRBJ2-3, with D uncertain. Germline V gives CDR1 MNHEY, CDR2 SVGEGT. The CDR3 runs to 14 residues. Trimming shortened V by 5 bases and J by 2 bases, and 11 bases separated the two germline ends. CDR3 coding DNA: TGTGCCAGCAGTGATGGCGGCCACACAGATACGCAGTATTTT. Translated, it gives CASSDGGHTDTQYF.

The chain couples TRBV28 to TRBJ1-5; D perhaps matches TRBD1 (5 bases). This CDR3 has 13 residues. V was pared by 10 bases and J by 5 bases, with 15 bases between. The V gene's germline CDR1 is MDHEN and CDR2 SYDVKM. This CDR3 is CAITRGNDQPQHF. In DNA, the CDR3 is TGTGCCATCACGCGGGGGAACGATCAGCCCCAGCATTTT.

This sequence joins TRBV28 and TRBJ2-3; TRBD2 aligns across 13 bases. With V trimmed by 3 bases and J by 4 bases, 13 bases remained unmatched. Germline-derived CDR1 and CDR2 are MDHEN and SYDVKM. This CDR3 comprises 19 residues. CDR3 in amino acids: CASSFLLAGGQREADTQYF. The DNA of the CDR3 is TGTGCCAGCAGTTTCCTACTAGCGGGAGGGCAGCGTGAAGCAGATACGCAGTATTTT.

The rearrangement links TRBV3-1 (or the pseudogene TRBV3-2) to TRBJ2-5, with D possibly matching TRBD2 (6 bases). Germline V gene data show CDR1 as LGHDT and CDR2 as YNNKEL (reference sequence). This CDR3 has 14 residues. Trimming pared 3 bases from V and 2 bases from J, leaving 10 bases between. The CDR3 protein is CASSHLAEQETQYF. CDR3 DNA sequence: TGTGCCAGCAGCCACTTAGCGGAACAAGAGACCCAGTACTTC.

V gene TRBV4-3 combines with J gene TRBJ2-2; D gene ambiguous. The CDR3 runs 14 residues. Germline V gives CDR1 LGHNA, CDR2 YSLEER. V lost 4 bases and J 2 bases, leaving 8 bases between the germline ends. The CDR3 nucleotides are TGCGCCAGCAGCCTAACAGCAAACACCGGGGAGCTGTTTTTT. This sequence encodes CASSLTANTGELFF.

The chain employs TRBV7-3 and TRBJ2-2; TRBD2 is a possible D gene (5 bases). Deletions cut 2 bases from V and 8 bases from J, with 12 bases between. The CDR3 length is 14 residues. CDR1 is SGHTA, CDR2 FQGTGA, per germline. CDR3 DNA sequence: TGTGCCAGCAGCTTAGGTGGGAGATCGGGGGAGCTGTTTTTT. Translated, it gives CASSLGGRSGELFF.

The chain employs TRBV7-3 and TRBJ2-1; TRBD2 matches at 7 bases. The CDR3 runs to 14 residues. CDR1 and CDR2 from the germline V gene are SGHTA and FQGTGA. The J segment lost 12 bases and the V segment lost 3 bases, leaving 11 bases of the junction unmatched. As DNA, the CDR3 is TGTGCCAGCAGCTTTACTAGCGCTACCGGGGTGCAGTTCTTC. Translation: CASSFTSATGVQFF.

This clone was seen only once. The genes are TRBV25-1 and TRBJ2-5; D is uncertain. The length of the CDR3 is 12 residues. The ends were cut back, 2 bases at V and 7 bases at J, with 8 bases in the middle. Germline V CDR1 and CDR2: MGHDK, SYGVNS. This CDR3 reads CASSEISGTQYF. The CDR3 DNA sequence: TGTGCCAGCAGTGAAATTTCGGGGACCCAGTACTTC.

V and J are TRBV7-2 and TRBJ2-5; D perhaps matches TRBD2 (5 bases). The germline CDR1 and CDR2 sequences are SGHTA and FQGNSA. Trimming stripped 3 bases from V and 1 base from J, with 18 bases between. The CDR3 sequence is 17 residues long. Here the CDR3 DNA reads TGTGCCAGCAGCTTCACCCCGAGTTGGACTCGCCAAGAGACCCAGTACTTC. Encoded protein: CASSFTPSWTRQETQYF.

The chain has TRBV11-2 and TRBJ2-1; 9 bases align to TRBD1. The junction had 7 bases not matched to a gene; V was cut back by 6 bases and J by 7 bases. This CDR3 spans 14 amino acids. Germline V gives CDR1 SGHAT, CDR2 FQNNGV. CDR3 sequence: CASSSNRGRNEQFF. CDR3 nucleotide sequence: TGTGCCAGCAGTAGTAACAGGGGGCGTAATGAGCAGTTCTTC.

CDR3 amino acids: CASRKPGLATTGELFF. Here the CDR3 DNA reads TGTGCCAGCAGGAAGCCGGGACTAGCGACTACCGGGGAGCTGTTTTTT. The chain couples TRBV7-9 to TRBJ2-2; 10 bases match TRBD2. The junction had 9 bases not matched to a gene; V was cut back by 6 bases and J by 5 bases. The germline V gene has CDR1 SEHNR and CDR2 FQNEAQ (reference sequence). This CDR3 region has 16 residues. The entire variable domain, with the rest obtained from reference TRBV7-9 and TRBJ2-2, is as follows: DTGVSQNPRHKITKRGQNVTFRCDPISEHNRLYWYRQTLGQGPEFLTYFQNEAQLEKSRLLSDRFSAERPKGSFSTLEIQRTEQGDSAMYLCASRKPGLATTGELFFGEGSRLTVL.

The chain links TRBV7-9 to TRBJ1-6; the match to TRBD1 covers 11 bases. Germline V gene lookup returns CDR1 SEHNR and CDR2 FQNEAQ (reference sequence). V was pared by 1 base and J by 8 bases, with 1 base of the junction left unmatched. CDR3 length: 15 residues. This chain's CDR3 is CASSLEGQGDSPLHF. The CDR3 DNA is TGTGCCAGCAGCTTAGAGGGACAGGGGGATTCACCCCTCCACTTT.

The chain combines TRBV5-5 with TRBJ1-4; 9 bases agree with TRBD1. The CDR3 spans 14 residues. Germline values: CDR1 SGHKS, CDR2 YYEKEE (reference sequence). V gave up 4 bases and J gave up 8 bases; unmatched junction bases: 6. This CDR3 is CASSDYRGHEKLFF. The CDR3 region has the DNA TGTGCCAGCAGCGATTACAGGGGGCACGAAAAACTGTTTTTT. Supplemented by reference TRBV5-5 and TRBJ1-4, the full variable domain reads DAGVTQSPTHLIKTRGQQVTLRCSPISGHKSVSWYQQVLGQGPQFIFQYYEKEERGRGNFPDRFSARQFPNYSSELNVNALLLGDSALYLCASSDYRGHEKLFFGSGTQLSVL.

This chain links TRBV24-1 with TRBJ1-5; D perhaps matches TRBD1 (6 bases). CDR3 length: 18 amino acids. Germline V CDR1 and CDR2: KGHDR, SFDVKD. Deletions cut 0 bases from V and 2 bases from J, with 16 bases between. The CDR3 bases are TGTGCCACCAGTGATTTGCGGGACAACTTTGGGGGCAATCAGCCCCAGCATTTT. This codes for CATSDLRDNFGGNQPQHF.

This chain joins TRBV28 and TRBJ2-7, with D tentatively TRBD2 (6 bases). The CDR3 is 15 amino acids. With 6 bases removed from V and 3 bases from J, the gap between germline ends came to 18 bases. CDR1 and CDR2 from the germline V gene are MDHEN and SYDVKM. Here the CDR3 reads CASSPATRLDYEQYF. The CDR3, as DNA: TGTGCCAGCAGCCCCGCCACCCGACTAGACTACGAGCAGTACTTC.

V and J are TRBV9 and TRBJ2-2; TRBD1 aligns across 11 bases. Looked up from germline, CDR1 is SGDLS and CDR2 is YYNGEE. Trimming at V came to 5 bases and at J to 3 bases, leaving 3 bases not matched to a gene. This CDR3 is built from 15 residues. Written as DNA, the CDR3 is TGTGCCAGCAGACCGGGACAGGGGGACACCGGGGAGCTGTTTTTT. Its translation: CASRPGQGDTGELFF.

The chain has TRBV5-6 and TRBJ2-5; maybe TRBD1 (5 bases). The CDR3 totals 14 residues. Trimming removed 0 bases at V and 5 bases at J, with 11 bases between. Germline assignment: CDR1 SGHDT and CDR2 YYEEEE. The chain's CDR3 is CASSLVVGPETQYF. CDR3 sequence (DNA): TGTGCCAGCAGCTTGGTCGTGGGGCCGGAGACCCAGTACTTC.

The chain carries TRBV9 and TRBJ2-2; the match to TRBD1 covers 7 bases. Trimming took 1 base from V and 4 from J; bases not matched to a gene: 4. Germline V CDR1 and CDR2: SGDLS, YYNGEE. The CDR3 consists of 15 residues. The CDR3 DNA reads as TGTGCCAGCAGCGTAAGAGGGACAGCCACCGGGGAGCTGTTTTTT. Translation: CASSVRGTATGELFF.

This clone was observed a single time. The rearrangement links TRBV11-1 to TRBJ2-1; 7 bases agree with TRBD1. The J segment lost 11 bases and the V segment lost 3 bases, leaving 10 bases of the junction unmatched. The CDR3 is made up of 14 amino acids. Germline loops: CDR1 SGHAT, CDR2 FQDESV (reference sequence). CDR3: CASSFGQGEQKQFF. CDR3 in DNA: TGTGCCAGCAGCTTCGGTCAGGGGGAACAAAAGCAGTTCTTC. Looking up the rest from reference TRBV11-1 and TRBJ2-1 gives the full variable domain: EAEVAQSPRYKITEKSQAVAFWCDPISGHATLYWYRQILGQGPELLVQFQDESVVDDSQLPKDRFSAERLKGVDSTLKIQPAELGDSAMYLCASSFGQGEQKQFFGPGTRLTVL.